This record concerns one T cell receptor beta chain sequence. The sample originates from a study of shared clonotypes between healthy human individuals. Using immunoSEQ multiplex PCR, the repertoire was profiled, and TCRdb retains in-frame clones only, with some absent. The table has about 2.4 million clones, roughly 93% seen once; the top ten hold about 0.39%. Among the donors, all were Caucasian adults who lived in Nashville, Tennessee. Between the trimmed V and J ends, which lost 1 base and 2 bases, there was a span of 12 bases. CDR1 and CDR2 (germline): SGHTA, FQGTGA. The CDR3 spans 16 residues. The receptor's source is a man between 18 and 35 years old in good health. Some clones in this sample may be carry-over from other donors' samples. Sequenced input: naive CD4+ T cells from PBMCs. The sample's subset: CD45RA+ positively selected. This chain uses TRBV7-3 with TRBJ2-1; D may match TRBD1 or TRBD2 (5 bases each). The CDR3 reads CASSLMAGTAYNEQFF. The CDR3 DNA is TGTGCCAGCAGCTTAATGGCCGGGACCGCCTACAATGAGCAGTTCTTC.